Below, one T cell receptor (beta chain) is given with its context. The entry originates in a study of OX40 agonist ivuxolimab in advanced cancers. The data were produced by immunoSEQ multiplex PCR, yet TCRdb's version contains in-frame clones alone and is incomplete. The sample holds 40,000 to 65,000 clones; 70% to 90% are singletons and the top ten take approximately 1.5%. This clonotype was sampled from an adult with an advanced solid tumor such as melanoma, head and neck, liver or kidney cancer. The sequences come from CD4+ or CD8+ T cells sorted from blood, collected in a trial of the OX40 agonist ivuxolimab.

The chain's CDR3 is CASSLTGTATDTQYF. CDR3 DNA sequence: TGTGCCAGCAGTCTCACCGGGACGGCGACAGATACGCAGTATTTT. The chain joins TRBV6-1 to TRBJ2-3; D possibly uses TRBD1 or TRBD2 (5 bases each). Trimming pared 5 bases from V and 3 bases from J, leaving 15 bases between. Germline V gives CDR1 MNHNS, CDR2 SASEGT. This CDR3 is 15 amino acids long.